The 13 T cell receptor beta chains reported below all come from one sample, sequenced in a study of blood T cell repertoires in COVID-19. Sequenced by immunoSEQ multiplex PCR; TCRdb stores in-frame clones only, minus some. This sample carries 120,000 or so clones, 70% to 90% of them seen once, and the ten largest clones take around 4.1%. The specimen sequenced was peripheral blood. All receptors come from a woman aged 45 to 65 with acute or convalescent COVID-19.

This clone came up a few times. V is TRBV6-5 and J is TRBJ1-2; 7 positions match TRBD1. Germline trimming cut 7 bases from V and 4 bases from J; bases unmatched to any gene: 6. CDR1 and CDR2 from the germline V gene are MNHEY and SVGAGI. The CDR3 is made up of 13 amino acids. In DNA, the CDR3 is TGTGCCAGCATTCGAGGGACAGCCTATGGCTACACCTTC. It codes for CASIRGTAYGYTF.

This clone has more than one count but fewer than ten. V and J are TRBV23-1 and TRBJ2-5, with 14 bases lining up with TRBD2. TRBV23-1 is identified as an open reading frame with a role that is uncertain. This CDR3 comprises 18 residues. Germline trimming cut 5 bases from V and 5 bases from J; bases unmatched to any gene: 13. The chain's CDR3 is CASSSLGLAGEVGETQYF. The CDR3, as DNA: TGCGCCAGCAGTTCCTTGGGACTAGCGGGAGAAGTCGGCGAGACCCAGTACTTC.

The chain employs TRBV28 and TRBJ2-3, with TRBD2 identical over 7 bases. The germline V gene has CDR1 MDHEN and CDR2 SYDVKM. There are 15 residues in the CDR3. V shed 5 bases and J 0 bases; nucleotides not matched to a gene: 5. CDR3 sequence reads: CASSPSGASTDTQYF. As DNA, the CDR3 is TGTGCCAGCAGTCCAAGCGGGGCAAGCACAGATACGCAGTATTTT.

This chain uses TRBV7-8 with TRBJ1-6; D is ambiguous. Germline V gives CDR1 SGHVS, CDR2 FQNEAQ. The CDR3 length is 15 residues. The V end lost 5 bases, the J end lost 8 bases, and 16 bases lay between the germline ends. CDR3 region: CASSLSIVRDSPLHF. CDR3 sequence (DNA): TGTGCCAGCAGCCTCTCGATAGTGAGGGATTCACCCCTCCACTTT.

The J gene is TRBJ2-5, the V gene TRBV6-5; weak D call: TRBD1 (7 bases). The CDR3 length is 16 residues. Trimming took off 0 bases at V and 2 bases at J, with 13 bases between the two ends. The germline gives CDR1 MNHEY, CDR2 SVGAGI. The CDR3 sequence: CASSYSIAGGQETQYF. The CDR3 bases are TGTGCCAGCAGTTACTCTATCGCAGGGGGGCAAGAGACCCAGTACTTC.

The count of this clone is one. The chain is built from TRBV19 and TRBJ1-1; D gene ambiguous. With 5 bases removed from V and 6 bases from J, the gap between germline ends came to 10 bases. The CDR3 totals 12 residues. Germline CDR1 is LNHDA and CDR2 is SQIVND (reference sequence). The CDR3 sequence: CASSRGWAEAFF. CDR3 DNA sequence: TGTGCCAGTAGTCGAGGGTGGGCTGAAGCTTTCTTT.

This clone was observed a handful of times. This chain uses TRBV18 with TRBJ1-6, with 10 bases identical to TRBD1. The length of the CDR3 is 13 residues. Germline CDR1 KGHSH, CDR2 LQKENI. Trimming took 6 bases from V and 10 from J; bases not matched to a gene: 3. DNA of the CDR3: TGTGCCAGCTCGCGGGGACAGGGGTCACCCCTCCACTTT. This encodes CASSRGQGSPLHF. The full variable domain, in which reference TRBV18 and TRBJ1-6 provide the parts outside the CDR3, is NAGVMQNPRHLVRRRGQEARLRCSPMKGHSHVYWYRQLPEEGLKFMVYLQKENIIDESGMPKERFSAEFPKEGPSILRIQQVVRGDSAAYFCASSRGQGSPLHFGNGTRLTVT.

The rearrangement joins TRBV19 to TRBJ2-3, with a weak D call TRBD2 (7 bases). Germline V gene data show CDR1 as LNHDA and CDR2 as SQIVND (reference sequence). This CDR3 comprises 13 residues. V lost 5 bases and J lost 4, with 10 bases in between. This chain's CDR3 is CASSGGAADTQYF. The CDR3 DNA is TGTGCCAGTAGTGGGGGGGCAGCAGATACGCAGTATTTT. The full variable domain, its missing parts supplied by reference TRBV19 and TRBJ2-3, is DGGITQSPKYLFRKEGQNVTLSCEQNLNHDAMYWYRQDPGQGLRLIYYSQIVNDFQKGDIAEGYSVSREKKESFPLTVTSAQKNPTAFYLCASSGGAADTQYFGPGTRLTVL.

This clone was found a few times. V gene TRBV7-8 combines with J gene TRBJ1-1, with D possibly TRBD1 on 6 matching bases. V lost 2 bases to trimming and J lost 3 bases, with 19 bases between them. In germline, CDR1 is SGHVS, CDR2 FQNEAQ. This CDR3 has 17 amino acids. The CDR3 DNA sequence: TGTGCCAGCAGCTTAAGGAAAACAGGGCGGGTTTACACTGAAGCTTTCTTT. Encoded protein: CASSLRKTGRVYTEAFF.

V usage is TRBV10-3 and J usage is TRBJ2-3, with a tentative D call TRBD2 (6 bases). This CDR3 contains 17 residues. Germline V gives CDR1 ENHRY, CDR2 SYGVKD. With 2 bases removed from V and 1 base from J, the gap between germline ends came to 16 bases. The CDR3 DNA sequence: TGTGCCATCAGTGAGCCACCGGGGGACGGAGGCACAGATACGCAGTATTTT. Its protein product is CAISEPPGDGGTDTQYF.

V gene TRBV28 combines with J gene TRBJ2-2; TRBD1 is a possible D gene (5 bases). V shed 6 bases and J shed 2 bases, with 13 bases lying between them. The CDR3 sequence is 15 residues long. The germline V gene encodes CDR1 MDHEN and CDR2 SYDVKM. The CDR3: CASRFWGPNTGELFF. CDR3 nucleotides: TGTGCCAGCAGGTTTTGGGGCCCTAACACCGGGGAGCTGTTTTTT.

The gene calls are TRBV3-1 (or the pseudogene TRBV3-2) and TRBJ1-4, with a weak D call TRBD1 (6 bases). The germline CDR1 and CDR2 sequences are LGHDT and YNNKEL (reference sequence). This CDR3 has 14 residues. V shed 4 bases and J shed 8 bases, with 14 bases lying between them. As DNA, the CDR3 is TGTGCCAGCAGCCGCACAGGGAAGAGCGAAAAACTGTTTTTT. It specifies CASSRTGKSEKLFF.

This chain uses TRBV11-2 with TRBJ1-1; D is unclear. The CDR3 has 13 amino acids. The V and J ends lost 5 bases and 1 base respectively, with 8 bases between them. Germline V gives CDR1 SGHAT, CDR2 FQNNGV. The CDR3 here is CASSLRSNTEAFF. In DNA, the CDR3 is TGTGCCAGCAGCCTCAGATCGAACACTGAAGCTTTCTTT.